This TCR beta chain emerged from a study of follicular helper T cells after annual influenza vaccination. Overall study findings and caveats: Most later recoveries of Day 7 ICOS+CD38+ clones were ICOS-CD38- cTfh. Recurrent ICOS+CD38+ cTfh clonotypes included tetramer and AIM influenza-specific ones. Undersampling of larger non-cTfh compartments could not be excluded.

The CDR3 loop spans 11 amino acids. From germline, CDR1 is SNHLY and CDR2 FYNNEI. Described time point: 2015-2016 season, pre-vaccination. TCRdb's copy holds only in-frame clones and misses some; the assay was immunoSEQ multiplex PCR. The repertoire holds fewer than 15,000 clones, with nearly 80% as singletons. This clone was counted only a few times. Antigen specificity is unknown. The junction does not match germline at one end; this may be a read error. This specimen was CXCR5- memory CD4+ T cells sorted from blood, taken on the day of influenza vaccination. The receptor was isolated from an adult who received the influenza vaccine. J is TRBJ1-5 and V is TRBV2; tentatively, D is TRBD1 (6 bases). The DNA of the CDR3 is TGTGCCAGCAGCGAAGGGGGGCCCCAGCATTTT. Translated, it gives CASSEGGPQHF.